The rows below give T cell receptor beta chains drawn from one sample of a study of blood T cell repertoires in COVID-19. The method was immunoSEQ multiplex PCR; TCRdb's version includes in-frame clones alone and lacks a portion of them. Of some 94,000 clones listed, around three quarters were seen once; the top ten hold under 30%. The sample taken for sequencing was peripheral blood. These receptors were collected from a woman aged 55-70 years in a cohort sampled during active or convalescent COVID-19. The CDR3 runs from the conserved cysteine through the conserved F or W.

>TRBV3-1/TRBV3-2|14|TRBJ1-2
CASSQTTGNYGYTF
>TRBV5-1|16|TRBJ1-2
CASSLVTGNVQDGYTF
>TRBV3-1/TRBV3-2|13|TRBJ1-1
CASSRTGGTEAFF
>TRBV30|11|TRBJ2-7
CAGRGSYEQYF
>TRBV2|14|TRBJ2-5
CASSLRTMQETQYF
>TRBV5-8|15|TRBJ2-1
CASSLGGTQYNEQFF
>TRBV28|14|TRBJ1-1
CASSPGLTNTEAFF
>TRBV13|15|TRBJ2-2
CASSPTTDNTGELFF
>TRBV4-2|16|TRBJ1-1
CASSQEDSAVNTEAFF
>TRBV7-7|14|TRBJ2-7
CASSLGSGAYEQYF
>TRBV5-1|15|TRBJ1-4
CASSFSTGANEKLFF
>TRBV3-1/TRBV3-2|13|TRBJ1-2
CASSQDERGGYTF
>TRBV5-1|15|TRBJ1-5
CASSTGQGLHQPQHF
>TRBV19|15|TRBJ2-3
CASRLRDRGTDTQYF
>TRBV29-1|15|TRBJ2-4
CSGGTGVGAKNIQYF
>TRBV30|13|TRBJ2-1
CAWSDRGWDEQFF
>TRBV20-1|10|TRBJ2-3
CSAGGGEVYF
>TRBV5-4|16|TRBJ2-2
CASSPLKDRNTGELFF
>TRBV5-4|12|TRBJ2-7
CASSGSGGEQYF
>TRBV7-2|16|TRBJ1-2
CASSLEGTGPNYGYTF
>TRBV5-4|14|TRBJ1-2
CASSLLVANYGYTF
>TRBV2|16|TRBJ2-7
CASSQDGSGGSYEQYF
>TRBV19|11|TRBJ1-1
CASSWSGEAFF
>TRBV2|17|TRBJ1-5
CASSQGTASYSNQPQHF
>TRBV5-1|15|TRBJ2-3
CASSLAQGSTDTQYF
>TRBV15|14|TRBJ2-7
CATSRGDSPNEQYF
>TRBV30|15|TRBJ1-5
CAWSQGAGGNQPQHF
>TRBV27|15|TRBJ2-1
CASSLVTSEYNEQFF
>TRBV7-8|16|TRBJ2-3
CASRWTGQGGTDTQYF
>TRBV5-1|14|TRBJ2-7
CASSHPGQGNEQYF
>TRBV27|12|TRBJ2-5
CASRSYLETQYF
>TRBV20-1|16|TRBJ2-5
CSASFLQGAQVETQYF
>TRBV6-1|13|TRBJ1-1
CASSETGNTEAFF
>TRBV18|15|TRBJ1-2
CASSPPQTGFDGYTF
>TRBV20-1|10|TRBJ2-5
CSAALETQYF
>TRBV19|13|TRBJ1-2
CASSIRGIYGYTF
>TRBV18|14|TRBJ1-2
CASSSTQSDTGYTF
>TRBV19|14|TRBJ1-1
CASSIRTGNTEAFF
>TRBV19|18|TRBJ1-6
CASSLTGKRSSYNSPLHF
>TRBV4-2|16|TRBJ1-1
CASSQGGAPQNTEAFF
>TRBV5-4|15|TRBJ2-7
CASSLGSGGPYEQYF
>TRBV6-5|14|TRBJ2-7
CASSVTRTAYEQYF
>TRBV5-4|17|TRBJ2-5
CASSLAGLAGGLETQYF